Presented here are 27 T cell receptor beta chains from one specimen sequenced in a study of beta chain features in type 1 diabetes. The whole isolated RNA underwent reverse transcription, so sequencing captured expressed TCRB transcripts. The method was immunoSEQ multiplex PCR; TCRdb's version includes in-frame clones alone and lacks a portion of them. The table lists 860,000 or so clones, about 17% of them singletons. Material: naive CD4+ T cells from blood. These receptor sequences come from a woman aged 18-29 years in good health.

This clone has only a few counts. The chain recombines TRBV2 with TRBJ2-1; 11 nucleotides line up with TRBD1. In germline, CDR1 is SNHLY, CDR2 FYNNEI. CDR3 length equals 15 residues. With V trimmed by 4 bases and J by 5 bases, 4 bases remained unmatched. CDR3 DNA sequence: TGTGCCAGCAGTGGGACAGGGGGCGTCCACAATGAGCAGTTCTTC. Translated: CASSGTGGVHNEQFF.

This chain uses TRBV5-1 with TRBJ2-3, with 15 positions matching TRBD2. The CDR3 consists of 17 residues. J was trimmed by 0 bases and V by 2 bases; bases with no gene match: 1. Germline V lookup: CDR1 SGHRS, CDR2 YFSETQ. The CDR3 coding sequence is TGCGCCAGCAGCTTTGGACTAGCGGGAGGGAGCACAGATACGCAGTATTTT. Encoded protein: CASSFGLAGGSTDTQYF. Together with reference TRBV5-1 and TRBJ2-3, the CDR3 gives the full variable domain: KAGVTQTPRYLIKTRGQQVTLSCSPISGHRSVSWYQQTPGQGLQFLFEYFSETQRNKGNFPGRFSGRQFSNSRSEMNVSTLELGDSALYLCASSFGLAGGSTDTQYFGPGTRLTVL.

The chain couples TRBV7-9 to TRBJ2-7; D might be TRBD1 (5 bases). Looked up from germline, CDR1 is SEHNR and CDR2 is FQNEAQ (reference sequence). CDR3 length equals 15 residues. Trimming stripped 3 bases from V and 7 bases from J, with 19 bases between. CDR3 bases: TGTGCCAGCAGCTTGGGTCAGGGCCGGTCGCGGGAGCAGTACTTC. Residues: CASSLGQGRSREQYF.

The chain recombines TRBV5-1 with TRBJ1-4; TRBD1 might be the D (6 bases). Germline values: CDR1 SGHRS, CDR2 YFSETQ. CDR3 length: 15 amino acids. The V end lost 1 base, the J end lost 8 bases, and 15 bases lay between the germline ends. CDR3 nucleotides: TGCGCCAGCAGCTTGAACTGGGGGCCAGAGGAAAAACTGTTTTTT. Translation gives CASSLNWGPEEKLFF.

The table lists this clone with a few counts. V usage is TRBV29-1 and J usage is TRBJ1-2, with 9 bases that match TRBD1. V trimming: 7 bases; J trimming: 4 bases; junction bases outside the gene matches: 7. The CDR3 covers 13 residues. CDR1 is SQVTM and CDR2 is ANQGSEA in the germline V gene. CDR3 residues: CSASGQGGYGYTF. Here the CDR3 DNA reads TGCAGCGCCTCGGGACAGGGAGGCTATGGCTACACCTTC.

This clone was recorded a few times. The chain has TRBV5-4 and TRBJ2-7; 12 bases agree with TRBD1. Germline V gene sequence: CDR1 SGHNT, CDR2 YYREEE (reference sequence). Trimming at V came to 4 bases and at J to 5 bases, leaving 10 bases not matched to a gene. The CDR3 covers 16 residues. The chain's CDR3 is CASSNYRDRGLNEQYF. The CDR3 DNA reads TGTGCCAGCAGCAACTACAGGGACAGGGGGCTCAACGAGCAGTACTTC. The whole variable domain, filled in from reference TRBV5-4 and TRBJ2-7, reads ETGVTQSPTHLIKTRGQQVTLRCSSQSGHNTVSWYQQALGQGPQFIFQYYREEENGRGNFPPRFSGLQFPNYSSELNVNALELDDSALYLCASSNYRDRGLNEQYFGPGTRLTVT.

This chain connects TRBV28 to TRBJ2-3; D not resolved. This CDR3 is built from 14 residues. V gave up 4 bases and J gave up 4 bases, with 12 bases separating them. Germline V lookup: CDR1 MDHEN, CDR2 SYDVKM. Here the CDR3 reads CASSSQTRADTQYF. The CDR3 DNA reads as TGTGCCAGCAGTTCCCAGACTCGGGCAGATACGCAGTATTTT.

This clone was detected a few times. V and J are TRBV18 and TRBJ1-1; weak D call: TRBD1 (6 bases). The CDR3 extends over 13 amino acids. Germline values: CDR1 KGHSH, CDR2 LQKENI. V dropped 1 base and J dropped 7 bases, with 10 bases sitting between them. In DNA form, the CDR3 reads TGTGCCAGCTCACCACTGGACAGAATTGAAGCTTTCTTT. This encodes CASSPLDRIEAFF.

This clone has a handful of counts. This chain connects TRBV10-3 to TRBJ1-1; TRBD1 is a possible D gene (5 bases). This CDR3 spans 12 amino acids. CDR1 and CDR2 (germline): ENHRY, SYGVKD. The V and J ends lost 7 bases and 3 bases respectively, with 9 bases between them. In DNA form, the CDR3 reads TGTGCCATCAATGGGGGGGACACTGAAGCTTTCTTT. Its translation: CAINGGDTEAFF.

A note on this clone: Other nucleotide sequences in the sample specify the same CDR3. The J gene is TRBJ1-1, the V gene TRBV2; D unresolved. The germline CDR1 and CDR2 sequences are SNHLY and FYNNEI. V lost 2 bases to trimming and J lost 1 base, with 5 bases between them. The CDR3 loop spans 13 amino acids. This chain's CDR3 is CASSEQGNTEAFF. CDR3 bases: TGTGCCAGCAGTGAACAAGGGAACACTGAAGCTTTCTTT.

CDR3 amino acids: CASSLLPGELFF. For the CDR3, the DNA is TGTGCCAGCAGCTTACTCCCCGGGGAGCTGTTTTTT. V usage is TRBV11-2 and J usage is TRBJ2-2; D is unclear. Between the trimmed V and J ends, which lost 2 bases and 6 bases, there was a span of 4 bases. Germline V gene sequence: CDR1 SGHAT, CDR2 FQNNGV. CDR3 size: 12 residues.

This rearrangement joins TRBV15 to TRBJ2-2; perhaps TRBD1 as D (5 bases). CDR1 LNHNV and CDR2 YYDKDF come from the germline V gene (reference sequence). Trimming took off 9 bases at V and 1 base at J, with 15 bases between the two ends. This CDR3 has 15 residues. The CDR3 DNA reads TGTGCCACGAAAGCGAGCAGGGAGAACACCGGGGAGCTGTTTTTT. Amino acid sequence: CATKASRENTGELFF. Together with reference TRBV15 and TRBJ2-2, the CDR3 gives the full variable domain: DAMVIQNPRYQVTQFGKPVTLSCSQTLNHNVMYWYQQKSSQAPKLLFHYYDKDFNNEADTPDNFQSRRPNTSFCFLDIRSPGLGDTAMYLCATKASRENTGELFFGEGSRLTVL.

This clone was observed a handful of times. The J gene is TRBJ2-1, the V gene TRBV4-3, with a possible D match to TRBD2 (5 bases). CDR1 is LGHNA, CDR2 YSLEER, per germline. CDR3 length equals 15 residues. V dropped 1 base and J dropped 9 bases, with 16 bases sitting between them. The CDR3 nucleotides read TGCGCCAGCAGCCAAGTGTCTCAAATGGGAGTTGAGCAGTTCTTC. Amino acids: CASSQVSQMGVEQFF.

V is TRBV5-1 and J is TRBJ2-1, with TRBD2 matching 7 bases. This CDR3 comprises 16 residues. V shed 4 bases, J shed 0 bases, and the junction held 7 bases outside the gene matches. The germline V gene encodes CDR1 SGHRS and CDR2 YFSETQ. CDR3 coding DNA: TGCGCCAGCAGCCCCTCGACGGGGGGCTCCTACAATGAGCAGTTCTTC. Translation: CASSPSTGGSYNEQFF.

Comment on this clone: At the DNA level, this CDR3 is encoded by other sequences in the same sample as well. J is TRBJ2-3 and V is TRBV5-4; D remains unclear. Trimming cost V 1 base and J 6 bases, with 3 bases left between them. The CDR3 extends over 11 amino acids. Germline V CDR1 and CDR2: SGHNT, YYREEE (reference sequence). This CDR3 reads CASSLRDTQYF. In nucleotides, the CDR3 is TGTGCCAGCAGCTTGAGGGATACGCAGTATTTT.

This clone was found a few times. The V call is TRBV7-2, the J call TRBJ2-7; TRBD2 matches 7 bases. Germline CDR1 is SGHTA and CDR2 is FQGNSA. The CDR3 runs 14 residues. Trimming cost V 4 bases and J 6 bases; bases outside gene matches: 9. DNA of the CDR3: TGTGCCAGCAGCTCTTCACTAGCGCTCAGCGAGCAGTACTTC. It yields the protein CASSSSLALSEQYF.

This clone was detected only a few times. The gene calls are TRBV4-3 and TRBJ2-7; 11 positions match TRBD1. Germline CDR1 and CDR2: LGHNA and YSLEER. The CDR3 covers 14 residues. The ends lost 3 bases at V and 6 bases at J; junction bases unmatched: 4. DNA of the CDR3: TGCGCCAGCAGCCAGGAGGACAGGGGGCTCGAGCAGTACTTC. It encodes CASSQEDRGLEQYF.

This clone was recorded a few times. This chain uses TRBV29-1 with TRBJ2-5; 8 positions agree with TRBD2. The CDR3 length is 12 residues. Trimming at V came to 7 bases and at J to 5 bases, leaving 6 bases not matched to a gene. Germline assignment: CDR1 SQVTM and CDR2 ANQGSEA. The CDR3 DNA reads TGCAGCGCCGGAGCGGGAGTGGAGACCCAGTACTTC. Its protein product is CSAGAGVETQYF.

In this sample, this clone turned up a few times. V usage is TRBV2 and J usage is TRBJ2-5, with unresolved D. Germline V lookup: CDR1 SNHLY, CDR2 FYNNEI. The germline V and J ends were trimmed by 6 bases and 5 bases, with 19 bases remaining between them. The CDR3 consists of 15 residues. The CDR3 spells CASSQDQTGPETQYF. The DNA of the CDR3 is TGTGCCAGCAGCCAAGACCAGACGGGTCCGGAGACCCAGTACTTC.

The V gene is TRBV4-2, the J gene TRBJ2-1; TRBD1 might be the D (6 bases). CDR1 LGHNA and CDR2 YNFKEQ come from the germline V gene. This CDR3 has 18 residues. Trimming left V 0 bases short and J 10 bases short, with 25 bases between. The CDR3 bases are TGTGCCAGCAGCCAAGATAGCCAGGCAGGGGCCGGAGCTATAGAGCAGTTCTTC. Translating it yields CASSQDSQAGAGAIEQFF.

V usage is TRBV29-1 and J usage is TRBJ1-4; D not resolved. V was cut by 1 base and J by 8 bases, with 11 bases left in between. This CDR3 spans 13 amino acids. CDR1 is SQVTM, CDR2 ANQGSEA, per germline. The CDR3: CSVEAAGSEKLFF. The CDR3 DNA follows: TGCAGCGTTGAAGCGGCCGGGTCCGAAAAACTGTTTTTT.

This chain uses TRBV7-3 with TRBJ2-1; TRBD1 is a possible D gene (6 bases). The CDR3 loop spans 17 amino acids. Between the trimmed V and J ends, which lost 3 bases and 8 bases, there was a span of 23 bases. Per the germline V gene, CDR1 is SGHTA and CDR2 is FQGTGA. The CDR3 region is CASSLQWTVRDRDEQFF. The CDR3 nucleotides read TGTGCCAGCAGCTTGCAATGGACAGTACGAGATAGGGATGAGCAGTTCTTC. Supplemented by reference TRBV7-3 and TRBJ2-1, the full variable domain reads GAGVSQTPSNKVTEKGKYVELRCDPISGHTALYWYRQSLGQGPEFLIYFQGTGAADDSGLPNDRFFAVRPEGSVSTLKIQRTERGDSAVYLCASSLQWTVRDRDEQFFGPGTRLTVL.

This chain connects TRBV6-5 to TRBJ2-7; D is unclear. The germline V and J ends were trimmed by 6 bases and 4 bases, with 10 bases remaining between them. The CDR3 covers 12 residues. CDR1 is MNHEY, CDR2 SVGAGI, per germline. The CDR3 sequence is CASSSRSYEQYF. The CDR3 DNA sequence: TGTGCCAGCAGCTCCCGGTCGTACGAGCAGTACTTC.

This clone has only a few counts. The chain combines TRBV5-6 with TRBJ2-4, with a weak D call TRBD2 (5 bases). This CDR3 has 11 residues. Germline V gene data show CDR1 as SGHDT and CDR2 as YYEEEE. V dropped 4 bases and J dropped 10 bases, with 9 bases sitting between them. The CDR3 DNA sequence: TGTGCCAGCAGCCGGGAACGGATTCAGTACTTC. Translating it yields CASSRERIQYF. The full variable domain, completed using reference TRBV5-6 and TRBJ2-4, is DAGVTQSPTHLIKTRGQQVTLRCSPKSGHDTVSWYQQALGQGPQFIFQYYEEEERQRGNFPDRFSGHQFPNYSSELNVNALLLGDSALYLCASSRERIQYFGAGTRLSVL.

There are a few counts of this clone. This chain connects TRBV28 to TRBJ1-1, with D possibly matching TRBD1 (5 bases). Germline CDR1 MDHEN, CDR2 SYDVKM. The V gene lost 8 bases and the J gene lost 2 bases, with 18 bases spanning the gap. This CDR3 has 15 residues. CDR3 nucleotide sequence: TGTGCCAGCGGCGCGGCGTGGGGCGGTAACACTGAAGCTTTCTTT. Protein sequence: CASGAAWGGNTEAFF.

The rearrangement uses TRBV5-4 and TRBJ2-5; D is ambiguous. This CDR3 has 15 residues. Germline V CDR1 and CDR2: SGHNT, YYREEE (reference sequence). V was pared by 2 bases and J by 4 bases, with 15 bases between. The CDR3 protein is CASSFYGQPGETQYF. CDR3 nucleotides: TGTGCCAGCAGCTTTTATGGGCAGCCCGGAGAGACCCAGTACTTC.

The genes are TRBV18 and TRBJ2-1; D might be TRBD1 (6 bases). V shed 2 bases and J shed 10 bases, with 12 bases lying between them. The CDR3 spans 13 residues. Looked up from germline, CDR1 is KGHSH and CDR2 is LQKENI. In DNA form, the CDR3 reads TGTGCCAGCTCACCAACAGGGTCTTGGGAGCAGTTCTTC. Translating it yields CASSPTGSWEQFF.